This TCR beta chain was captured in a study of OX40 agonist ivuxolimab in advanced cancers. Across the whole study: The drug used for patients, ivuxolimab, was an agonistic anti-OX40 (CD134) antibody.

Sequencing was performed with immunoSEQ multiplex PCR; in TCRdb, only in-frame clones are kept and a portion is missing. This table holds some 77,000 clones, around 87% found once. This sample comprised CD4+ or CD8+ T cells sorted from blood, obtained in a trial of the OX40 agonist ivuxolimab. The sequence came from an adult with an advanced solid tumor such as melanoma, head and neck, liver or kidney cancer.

CDR3 sequence (DNA): TGTGCCTGGACTCGGGAGAGCACAGATACGCAGTATTTT. This encodes CAWTRESTDTQYF. The chain recombines TRBV30 with TRBJ2-3; D may be TRBD2 (6 bases). Germline V gene sequence: CDR1 GTSNPN, CDR2 SVGIG (reference sequence). Trimming pared 4 bases from V and 0 bases from J, leaving 8 bases between. The CDR3 spans 13 residues.